These T cell receptor beta chains were read from a single sample in a study of read filtering for tumor transcriptome and immune sequencing. TCRdb independently ran MiXCR on the reads; one entry per CDR3 protein. This table has about 130,000 distinct CDR3 sequences, 10% to 15% appearing once. The sample consisted of a population of CD138-negative cells sorted from bone marrow. The origin of the receptors is a donor over 35 with multiple myeloma. Each CDR3 is given with its conserved first and last residue. A D gene is named only where the DNA matches it firmly. Clone size is not always given. Where it is, it says once, few, many or a class for expanded clones.

j_gene | abundance | v_gene | d_gene | CDR3nt | CDR3aa
TRBJ2-3 | many | TRBV7-6 | - | TGTGCCAGCAGCTTACGGGGGTCGGACACAGATACGCAGTATTTT | CASSLRGSDTDTQYF
TRBJ2-5 | many | TRBV29-1 | TRBD1 | TGCAGCGGACATGAGGGGGCAAAAGAGACCCAGTACTTC | CSGHEGAKETQYF
TRBJ2-3 | few | TRBV7-8 | - | TGTGCCAGCAGCTGGGGACCAGCGAGAAGCACAGATACGCAGTATTTT | CASSWGPARSTDTQYF
TRBJ2-7 | few | TRBV2 | - | TGTGCCAGCAGTGAAAGCGTCGGGTCTTACTACGAGCAGTACTTC | CASSESVGSYYEQYF
TRBJ2-5 | - | TRBV20-1 | - | TGCAGTGCTAGCCCCCCCGTGGCGGGGTACCAAGAGACCCAGTACTTC | CSASPPVAGYQETQYF
TRBJ2-1 | many | TRBV9 | TRBD2 | TGTGCCAGCAGCGTAGCGCGGGGGGGCCGCTATGAGCAGTTCTTC | CASSVARGGRYEQFF
TRBJ2-5 | many | TRBV24-1 | TRBD2 | TGTGCCACCAGTGATTCTAGCGGGCCTGTCCACGGGACCCAGTACTTC | CATSDSSGPVHGTQYF
TRBJ1-4 | many | TRBV4-1 | - | TGCGCCAGCAGCCGCGGGGACCTGAATGAAAAACTGTTTTTT | CASSRGDLNEKLFF
TRBJ1-5 | few | TRBV20-1 | - | TGCAGTGCTACCCGGGACGGGAGCAATCAGCCCCAGCATTTT | CSATRDGSNQPQHF
TRBJ2-1 | many | TRBV30 | TRBD1 | TGTGCCTGGAGCGCCGGGACAGGGTACAATGAGCAGTTCTTC | CAWSAGTGYNEQFF
TRBJ2-1 | - | TRBV7-9 | TRBD2 | TGTGCCAGCAGCTTAAGCGGGAGTGTGGATGAGCAGTTCTTC | CASSLSGSVDEQFF
TRBJ1-1 | many | TRBV5-1 | - | TGCGCCAGCAGCCTAGACAGCCTCACTGAAGCTTTCTTT | CASSLDSLTEAFF
TRBJ2-7 | few | TRBV27 | - | TGTGCCAGCAGCAAGAAACCGGAGGACTCCTACGAGCAGTACTTC | CASSKKPEDSYEQYF
TRBJ2-1 | many | TRBV20-1 | - | TGCAGTGCTAGATACGGGGAGCAGTTCTTC | CSARYGEQFF
TRBJ1-5 | many | TRBV5-1 | - | TGCGCCAGCAGCGCTACAGGGACAAGCAATCAGCCCCAGCATTTT | CASSATGTSNQPQHF
TRBJ2-1 | many | TRBV7-9 | - | TGTGCCAGCAGCCCCCAGAGGGAGCAGTTCTTC | CASSPQREQFF
TRBJ1-5 | few | TRBV28 | TRBD1 | TGTGCCAGCAGCGGAAGACCGGGACAGCCTAATCAGCCCCAGCATTTT | CASSGRPGQPNQPQHF
TRBJ2-6 | - | TRBV30 | - | TGTGCCTGGAGTGTACCCAAATCTGGGGCCAACGTCCTGACTTTC | CAWSVPKSGANVLTF
TRBJ2-3 | many | TRBV10-1 | - | TGCGCCAGCCTCCCGGGGATCCCGTATTTT | CASLPGIPYF
TRBJ2-3 | many | TRBV24-1 | - | TGTGCCACCAGTGACTCAGGGGAGGTGAGCACAGATACGCAGTATTTT | CATSDSGEVSTDTQYF
TRBJ2-7 | few | TRBV20-1 | - | TGCAGTGCTAGATTCGCGGGGAGCTCCTACGGGCAGTACTTC | CSARFAGSSYGQYF
TRBJ2-6 | many | TRBV5-1 | - | TGCGCCAGCAGCTTACGTCAGGGGACTGGGGCCAACGTCCTGACTTTC | CASSLRQGTGANVLTF
TRBJ1-5 | many | TRBV20-1 | - | TGCAGTGCTAGAGGGACCGGGACGGGATTCAATCAGCCCCAGCATTTT | CSARGTGTGFNQPQHF
TRBJ2-1 | many | TRBV3-1 | TRBD2 | TGTGCCAGCAGCTCGCGGTTGGGGTTTAGCGGGGCCTACAATGAGCAGTTCTTC | CASSSRLGFSGAYNEQFF
TRBJ1-5 | many | TRBV29-1 | TRBD1 | TGCAGCGTTGGGGGCCAGGGGGAACAGCCCCAGCATTTT | CSVGGQGEQPQHF
TRBJ1-1 | many | TRBV20-1 | TRBD1 | TGCAGTGCTTTCCGGGACAGGGCCACTGAAGCTTTCTTT | CSAFRDRATEAFF
TRBJ2-3 | many | TRBV20-1 | - | TGCAGTGCTAAGGATTTTGGGCCCCGCACAGATACGCAGTATTTT | CSAKDFGPRTDTQYF
TRBJ2-3 | many | TRBV12-3/TRBV12-4 | - | TGTGCCAGCACCCCCCTGACAGATACGCAGTATTTT | CASTPLTDTQYF
TRBJ1-1 | few | TRBV6-1 | - | TGTGCCAGCAGGGATTCCGGGACAAGCAACACTGATGCTTTCTTT | CASRDSGTSNTDAFF
TRBJ1-5 | many | TRBV5-1 | - | TGCGCCAGCAGCTTGGGACAGGAGAATCAGCCCCAGCATTTT | CASSLGQENQPQHF
TRBJ2-1 | many | TRBV5-1 | TRBD2 | TGCGCCAGCAGCGGCGGCCGGACTAGCGGGAGCGGTTACAATGAGCAGTTCTTC | CASSGGRTSGSGYNEQFF
TRBJ2-6 | - | TRBV6-2/TRBV6-3 | TRBD1 | TGTGCCAGCAGTTACTCGGGGACAGGCATCCAGGGGGCCGACGTCCTGACTTTC | CASSYSGTGIQGADVLTF
TRBJ2-3 | many | TRBV9 | - | TGTGCCAGCAGCGTTGGCCCTCTTGACATAGATACGCAGTATTTT | CASSVGPLDIDTQYF
TRBJ2-1 | many | TRBV7-9 | - | TGTGCCAGCAGCTCTGGTAGTAGGGGCCAGGACGATGAGCAGTTCTTC | CASSSGSRGQDDEQFF
TRBJ1-4 | once | TRBV4-1 | - | TGCGCCAGCAGCCAAAGCGACGGCCGACCGAATGAAAAACTGTTTTTT | CASSQSDGRPNEKLFF
TRBJ2-1 | many | TRBV5-6 | TRBD2 | TGTGCCAGCAGCCCCTCGGGGGGCAGCGGGGGGGCCTTTTTCTTC | CASSPSGGSGGAFFF
TRBJ2-1 | many | TRBV11-2 | - | TGTGCCAGCAGCTTAATAGGGTCCGGTGAGCAGTTCTTC | CASSLIGSGEQFF
TRBJ1-4 | many | TRBV19 | TRBD1 | TGTGCCAGTAGCTACGGGACAGAGGGGGAAAAACTGTTTTTT | CASSYGTEGEKLFF
TRBJ1-5 | many | TRBV10-3 | - | TGTGCCATCAGTGAGGGGGCAGTCTATAGCAATCAGCCCCAGCATTTT | CAISEGAVYSNQPQHF
TRBJ2-7 | many | TRBV20-1 | - | TGCAGTGCTAGATCCGGGAGCACCTACGAGCAGTACTTC | CSARSGSTYEQYF
TRBJ2-6 | - | TRBV7-2 | - | TGTGCCAGCAGCACCCGAGGGGGTTCCGGGGCCAACGTCCCGACTTTC | CASSTRGGSGANVPTF
TRBJ1-1 | many | TRBV7-9 | TRBD1 | TGTGCCAGCAGCGCCGGGACAGGGGTTACTGAAGCTTTCTTT | CASSAGTGVTEAFF
TRBJ1-2 | many | TRBV19 | - | TGTGCCAGTAGTATCATAAGTGGCAATAACTATGGCTACACCTTC | CASSIISGNNYGYTF
TRBJ1-2 | many | TRBV20-1 | - | TGCAGTGCTCCCCAAGGGGCGCGTGGCTACACCTTC | CSAPQGARGYTF
TRBJ1-6 | many | TRBV25-1 | - | TGTGCCAGCAGTGATCGTACGGGAAGGGATAATTCACCCCTCCACTTT | CASSDRTGRDNSPLHF
TRBJ1-1 | many | TRBV30 | - | TGTGCCTGGAGTGGGACTGAAGCTTTCTTT | CAWSGTEAFF
TRBJ2-1 | once | TRBV5-1 | - | TGCGCCAGCAGCTTGTCAGTGGGCTCCTCCAATGAGCAGTTCTTC | CASSLSVGSSNEQFF
TRBJ1-1 | many | TRBV9 | TRBD1 | TGTGCCAGCAGCGCGGGACAGGCGAACACTGAAGCTTTCTTT | CASSAGQANTEAFF
TRBJ1-1 | many | TRBV7-2 | TRBD1 | TGTGCCAGCAGCTCCGGACAGGGTTGGACTGAAGCTCTCTTT | CASSSGQGWTEALF